This is a list of T cell receptor beta chains from one sample in a study of cytomegalovirus exposure and HLA in healthy donors. The method was immunoSEQ multiplex PCR; TCRdb's version includes in-frame clones alone and lacks a portion of them. This sample has about 140,000 clones, with around 84% found just once. The sequenced sample consisted of PBMCs. Receptor source: a middle-aged man in good health and CMV-seronegative. The CDR3 runs from the conserved cysteine through the conserved F or W. The order of the fields is CDR3 DNA, CDR3 protein, V gene, clone size, D gene, J gene. A D gene is named only where the DNA matches it firmly. Only part of the rows carry a size: once, few, many, or a class if the clone is expanded.

CDR3nt: TGTGCCAGCAGTTTATTTAGGGGGAAAACTGAAGCTTTCTTT
CDR3aa: CASSLFRGKTEAFF
v_gene: TRBV28
abundance: NA
d_gene: NA
j_gene: TRBJ1-1

CDR3nt: TGTGCCAGTAGTCCTCGGGGCGGGACAGGGCAGGATCAGCCCCAGCATTTT
CDR3aa: CASSPRGGTGQDQPQHF
v_gene: TRBV19
abundance: NA
d_gene: TRBD1
j_gene: TRBJ1-5

CDR3nt: TGTGCCAGCAGCCTACGGACAGGGGGAACCGGGGAGCTGTTTTTT
CDR3aa: CASSLRTGGTGELFF
v_gene: TRBV7-2
abundance: NA
d_gene: TRBD1
j_gene: TRBJ2-2

CDR3nt: TGTGCCAGCAGTGAGGAACAGGGCGTTGAAAAACTGTTTTTT
CDR3aa: CASSEEQGVEKLFF
v_gene: TRBV2
abundance: few
d_gene: NA
j_gene: TRBJ1-4

CDR3nt: TGTGCCAGCAGAGGGACAGGGACCTACGAGCAGTACTTC
CDR3aa: CASRGTGTYEQYF
v_gene: TRBV11-2
abundance: once
d_gene: TRBD1
j_gene: TRBJ2-7

CDR3nt: TGCGCCAGCAGCTTGGCCGGGACAGGATACACTGAAGCTTTCTTT
CDR3aa: CASSLAGTGYTEAFF
v_gene: TRBV5-1
abundance: NA
d_gene: TRBD1
j_gene: TRBJ1-1

CDR3nt: TGCGCCAGCAGCTTGGCGGGGGATAGCTCCTACAATGAGCAGTTCTTC
CDR3aa: CASSLAGDSSYNEQFF
v_gene: TRBV5-1
abundance: NA
d_gene: NA
j_gene: TRBJ2-1

CDR3nt: TGTGCCAGTAGGGCGGGAGGAGGCTCCTACGAGCAGTACTTC
CDR3aa: CASRAGGGSYEQYF
v_gene: TRBV19
abundance: NA
d_gene: TRBD2
j_gene: TRBJ2-7

CDR3nt: TGTGCCAGCAGCCCACTTTACCCGCAGCAGTACTTC
CDR3aa: CASSPLYPQQYF
v_gene: TRBV7-9
abundance: NA
d_gene: NA
j_gene: TRBJ2-7

CDR3nt: TGTGCCAGCAGCGCAAGACAGGGAAACACCATATATTTT
CDR3aa: CASSARQGNTIYF
v_gene: TRBV9
abundance: NA
d_gene: NA
j_gene: TRBJ1-3